The 26 T cell receptor beta chains given below trace back to one sample, sequenced in a study of shared clonotypes between healthy human individuals. Measured with immunoSEQ multiplex PCR; TCRdb has only the in-frame clones, and not every one. The data show some 1.4 million clones, more than 95% seen once. Material for sequencing was naive CD4+ T cells sorted from blood. As for subset: CD45RA+ positively selected. Every receptor here comes from a man aged 25-45 years in good health.

The V call is TRBV20-1, the J call TRBJ2-1; the D call may be TRBD1 or TRBD2 (5 bases each). The CDR3 is 11 amino acids. Germline CDR1 is DFQATT and CDR2 is SNEGSKA (reference sequence). V was clipped by 2 bases and J by 9 bases, with 8 bases between them. Here the CDR3 reads CSARKGTEQFF. In DNA form, the CDR3 reads TGCAGTGCTAGAAAGGGGACTGAGCAGTTCTTC.

This chain uses TRBV18 with TRBJ2-7; a possible D gene is TRBD2 (6 bases). Germline V gene data show CDR1 as KGHSH and CDR2 as LQKENI. Trimming removed 2 bases at V and 3 bases at J, with 11 bases between. CDR3 length equals 14 residues. CDR3 in amino acids: CASSPLEGVYEQYF. CDR3 nucleotides: TGTGCCAGCTCACCATTGGAGGGAGTCTACGAGCAGTACTTC.

V gene TRBV18 combines with J gene TRBJ1-5; D not resolved. CDR1 is KGHSH, CDR2 LQKENI, per germline. This CDR3 is 15 amino acids long. The ends were cut back, 2 bases at V and 4 bases at J, with 12 bases in the middle. CDR3 residues: CASSPNPSKNQPQHF. CDR3 sequence (DNA): TGTGCCAGCTCACCAAACCCCTCGAAAAATCAGCCCCAGCATTTT.

The chain carries TRBV10-3 and TRBJ2-7; D is perhaps TRBD2 (5 bases). Germline lookup yields CDR1 ENHRY and CDR2 SYGVKD. The CDR3 totals 12 residues. V shed 4 bases and J shed 4 bases, with 8 bases lying between them. This CDR3 is CAISAGIYEQYF. The DNA of the CDR3 is TGTGCCATCAGTGCGGGGATTTACGAGCAGTACTTC.

This clone has a single count. This chain uses TRBV29-1 with TRBJ2-7; TRBD1 aligns across 7 bases. This CDR3 spans 12 amino acids. Germline CDR1 is SQVTM and CDR2 is ANQGSEA. V was pared by 5 bases and J by 2 bases, with 3 bases of the junction left unmatched. The CDR3 DNA reads as TGCAGCGTTAAGACAGGGCCCTACGAGCAGTACTTC. Translating it yields CSVKTGPYEQYF.

The rearrangement links TRBV7-9 to TRBJ2-7; 10 bases line up with TRBD1. V was pared by 6 bases and J by 3 bases, with 5 bases of the junction left unmatched. The V gene's germline CDR1 is SEHNR and CDR2 FQNEAQ (reference sequence). This CDR3 is built from 14 residues. This chain's CDR3 is CASSRTGGIYEQYF. CDR3 bases: TGTGCCAGCAGTAGGACAGGGGGGATCTACGAGCAGTACTTC.

V gene TRBV7-2 combines with J gene TRBJ2-3; TRBD2 aligns across 14 bases. Germline CDR1 and CDR2: SGHTA and FQGNSA. This CDR3 has 13 amino acids. J gave up 8 bases and V 10 bases, and 5 bases lay outside the gene matches. Here the CDR3 reads CATRLAGGGTQYF. Here the CDR3 DNA reads TGTGCCACCAGACTAGCGGGAGGGGGTACGCAGTATTTT.

The gene calls are TRBV29-1 and TRBJ2-7; TRBD2 aligns across 8 bases. The V and J ends lost 7 bases and 4 bases, in that order; junction bases with no gene match: 6. The germline gives CDR1 SQVTM, CDR2 ANQGSEA. The CDR3 is made up of 12 amino acids. CDR3 in amino acids: CSAALAEYEQYF. In DNA form, the CDR3 reads TGCAGCGCGGCACTAGCGGAATACGAGCAGTACTTC.

V and J are TRBV14 and TRBJ2-3; possibly TRBD1 or TRBD2 for D (6 bases each). Trimming removed 0 bases from V and 8 bases from J, with 21 bases in between. The CDR3 sequence is 17 residues long. Looked up from germline, CDR1 is SGHDN and CDR2 is FVKESK. The CDR3 DNA follows: TGTGCCAGCAGCCAAGAAGCGACCCTGGGGGCCGGGAGTACGCAGTATTTT. This translates into CASSQEATLGAGSTQYF.

The chain has TRBV7-9 and TRBJ2-1; the D gene could be TRBD1 or TRBD2 (5 bases each). This CDR3 is 19 amino acids long. CDR1 and CDR2 from the germline V gene are SEHNR and FQNEAQ (reference sequence). Deletions cut 5 bases from V and 4 bases from J, with 27 bases between. CDR3 in amino acids: CASSPKGPSLGDPYNEQFF. The CDR3 region has the DNA TGTGCCAGCAGCCCAAAGGGCCCGAGTTTGGGGGACCCATACAATGAGCAGTTCTTC.

The J gene is TRBJ2-7, the V gene TRBV19, with 8 bases matching TRBD2. Trimming took 5 bases from V and 4 from J; bases not matched to a gene: 4. This CDR3 region has 13 residues. Germline assignment: CDR1 LNHDA and CDR2 SQIVND (reference sequence). The chain's CDR3 is CASSLPGGYEQYF. The DNA for the CDR3 is TGTGCCAGTAGTTTGCCGGGAGGGTACGAGCAGTACTTC.

The chain joins TRBV28 to TRBJ2-5; 10 nucleotides line up with TRBD1. V shed 3 bases and J 4 bases; nucleotides not matched to a gene: 2. This CDR3 has 14 amino acids. Germline V CDR1 and CDR2: MDHEN, SYDVKM. The CDR3 DNA follows: TGTGCCAGCAGTTTGACAGGGGGCGGAGAGACCCAGTACTTC. This translates into CASSLTGGGETQYF.

This chain connects TRBV5-5 to TRBJ2-7; D possibly corresponds to TRBD2 (6 bases). Germline-derived CDR1 and CDR2 are SGHKS and YYEKEE (reference sequence). Trimming pared 4 bases from V and 7 bases from J, leaving 15 bases between. CDR3 length equals 13 residues. The CDR3 region has the DNA TGTGCCAGCAGCCCCAGGAGGGGCGGGGAGCAGTACTTC. This encodes CASSPRRGGEQYF.

This chain joins TRBV27 and TRBJ2-3; maybe TRBD2 (5 bases). The CDR3 runs 13 residues. The germline V gene has CDR1 MNHEY and CDR2 SMNVEV (reference sequence). The V gene lost 7 bases and the J gene lost 4 bases, with 12 bases spanning the gap. The CDR3 region is CASKSGNADTQYF. For the CDR3, the DNA is TGTGCCAGCAAATCCGGGAACGCAGATACGCAGTATTTT.

The chain recombines TRBV10-3 with TRBJ1-5; D uncertain. V lost 10 bases to trimming and J lost 4 bases, with 14 bases between them. The CDR3 contains 13 residues. Per germline, CDR1 ENHRY and CDR2 SYGVKD. CDR3 bases: TGTGCCACTGCTTGGGTCACGAATCAGCCCCAGCATTTT. This encodes CATAWVTNQPQHF.

The V gene is TRBV19, the J gene TRBJ2-3; D is unresolved. Trimming removed 5 bases at V and 1 base at J, with 13 bases between. The germline V gene has CDR1 LNHDA and CDR2 SQIVND (reference sequence). CDR3 length equals 15 residues. The CDR3, as DNA: TGTGCCAGTAGTCTGTTGAAGGCCCGCACAGATACGCAGTATTTT. This codes for CASSLLKARTDTQYF.

This clone is a singleton in its sample. V usage is TRBV2 and J usage is TRBJ2-2; possibly TRBD2 for D (6 bases). This CDR3 is built from 15 residues. Germline V gene data show CDR1 as SNHLY and CDR2 as FYNNEI. V lost 6 bases and J lost 3, with 14 bases in between. In DNA form, the CDR3 reads TGTGCCAGCAGGGGAGGTTCTAGCTACACCGGGGAGCTGTTTTTT. It is translated as CASRGGSSYTGELFF.

This clone was observed once. This chain links TRBV11-2 with TRBJ2-1; perhaps TRBD1 as D (7 bases). The CDR3 runs 15 residues. Germline V gene sequence: CDR1 SGHAT, CDR2 FQNNGV. V shed 2 bases and J shed 10 bases, with 18 bases lying between them. Written as DNA, the CDR3 is TGTGCCAGCAGCTTAATCCGGGAGAGGGGGCGAGAGCAGTTCTTC. Residues: CASSLIRERGREQFF.

The rearrangement joins TRBV5-8 to TRBJ1-1; D is unclear. The CDR3 spans 16 residues. V lost 4 bases and J 0 bases, leaving 16 bases between the germline ends. CDR1 and CDR2 from the germline V gene are SGHTS and YDEGEE. This CDR3 is CASSSRRGALNTEAFF. The CDR3, as DNA: TGTGCCAGCAGCAGCCGACGGGGAGCCTTGAACACTGAAGCTTTCTTT. Complete variable domain (other parts from reference TRBV5-8 and TRBJ1-1): EAGVTQSPTHLIKTRGQQATLRCSPISGHTSVYWYQQALGLGLQFLLWYDEGEERNRGNFPPRFSGRQFPNYSSELNVNALELEDSALYLCASSSRRGALNTEAFFGQGTRLTVV.

This sequence joins TRBV28 and TRBJ1-3, with D unresolved. There are 13 residues in the CDR3. V gave up 2 bases and J gave up 4 bases, with 6 bases separating them. CDR1 MDHEN and CDR2 SYDVKM come from the germline V gene. DNA for the CDR3: TGTGCCAGCAGTTTAAGTAGAGGAAACACCATATATTTT. Translation: CASSLSRGNTIYF.

This chain joins TRBV4-1 and TRBJ2-2; D gene ambiguous. The germline V and J ends were trimmed by 5 bases and 3 bases, with 19 bases remaining between them. Germline V lookup: CDR1 MGHRA, CDR2 YSYEKL. This CDR3 contains 17 residues. The CDR3 loop reads CASSKNPADEYTGELFF. The CDR3 region has the DNA TGCGCCAGCAGCAAAAACCCGGCAGACGAATACACCGGGGAGCTGTTTTTT.

This chain uses TRBV27 with TRBJ2-2; the D is unclear. CDR1 and CDR2 (germline): MNHEY, SMNVEV (reference sequence). The CDR3 is 16 residues long. V dropped 4 bases and J dropped 4 bases, with 16 bases sitting between them. The CDR3 DNA reads TGTGCCAGCAGTTCTCACCCAGGCCTATCCACCGGGGAGCTGTTTTTT. This encodes CASSSHPGLSTGELFF.

The chain carries TRBV30 and TRBJ1-2, with D possibly TRBD1 on 6 matching bases. Germline values: CDR1 GTSNPN, CDR2 SVGIG (reference sequence). This CDR3 comprises 11 residues. Trimming removed 4 bases from V and 8 bases from J, with 11 bases in between. CDR3 in amino acids: CAWMGGAGYTF. CDR3 DNA sequence: TGTGCCTGGATGGGGGGCGCGGGCTACACCTTC.

This clone appeared a single time. The rearrangement uses TRBV28 and TRBJ2-2; TRBD1 matches at 9 bases. The CDR3 totals 19 residues. The V gene end was trimmed by 1 base and the J gene end by 5 bases; junction bases not matched to a gene: 14. Germline CDR1 reads MDHEN; CDR2 reads SYDVKM. The CDR3, as DNA: TGTGCCAGCAGTTTATCCCGCTCCCGGGACAGGGCTGGTACCGGGGAGCTGTTTTTT. Translation: CASSLSRSRDRAGTGELFF.

The V and J genes are TRBV9 and TRBJ2-7; 10 bases match TRBD2. The CDR3 totals 15 residues. CDR1 SGDLS and CDR2 YYNGEE come from the germline V gene. V dropped 3 bases and J dropped 0; count of bases not matched to a gene: 3. The CDR3 here is CASSAAGGVSYEQYF. Written as DNA, the CDR3 is TGTGCCAGCAGCGCAGCGGGAGGGGTCTCCTACGAGCAGTACTTC.

The genes are TRBV10-2 and TRBJ2-7; no reliable D call. V shed 6 bases and J shed 5 bases, with 17 bases lying between them. Germline CDR1 WSHSY, CDR2 SAAADI. This CDR3 comprises 14 residues. The CDR3 region is CASREGWSKNEQYF. DNA of the CDR3: TGCGCCAGCAGGGAAGGTTGGTCCAAAAACGAGCAGTACTTC.